This note documents a single T cell receptor (beta chain) sequence. Its antigen is still unknown. This entry comes from a study of T cells in Graves' hyperthyroidism and ophthalmopathy. RNA transcripts gave rise to amplified TCR beta CDR3 regions. First-round RT-PCR targeting the TCR CDR3 was performed with the HTBI primer set. TCRdb recomputed calls from the multiplex PCR reads with MiXCR, one row per CDR3 protein. The sample records 550,000 to 700,000 distinct CDR3 sequences, around 45% being singletons. Study-wide findings and caveats: Patients with ophthalmopathy were separated from those with stable hyperthyroidism by a 13 V-J model. Blood also held most thyroid clonotypes expanded beyond 0.001.

The CDR3 loop spans 15 amino acids. Germline assignment: CDR1 SEHNR and CDR2 FQNEAQ (reference sequence). The V end was cut by 1 base, the J end by 5 bases, with 11 bases between. Patients were excluded because of uncontrolled infection, other autoimmune disease, pregnancy or lactation. Thyroid ultrasound, orbital computed tomography, clinical symptoms, and serum thyroxine and TRAb underpinned diagnoses. Source material: peripheral blood or thyroid tissue (not recorded which). This chain joins TRBV7-9 and TRBJ1-4; perhaps TRBD1 as D (6 bases). The sequence came from an adult woman with Graves' disease, either hyperthyroidism or ophthalmopathy (not recorded which). CDR3 in DNA: TGTGCCAGCAGCTTAGTCGGAGGGGGAAATGAAAAACTGTTTTTT. Protein: CASSLVGGGNEKLFF.